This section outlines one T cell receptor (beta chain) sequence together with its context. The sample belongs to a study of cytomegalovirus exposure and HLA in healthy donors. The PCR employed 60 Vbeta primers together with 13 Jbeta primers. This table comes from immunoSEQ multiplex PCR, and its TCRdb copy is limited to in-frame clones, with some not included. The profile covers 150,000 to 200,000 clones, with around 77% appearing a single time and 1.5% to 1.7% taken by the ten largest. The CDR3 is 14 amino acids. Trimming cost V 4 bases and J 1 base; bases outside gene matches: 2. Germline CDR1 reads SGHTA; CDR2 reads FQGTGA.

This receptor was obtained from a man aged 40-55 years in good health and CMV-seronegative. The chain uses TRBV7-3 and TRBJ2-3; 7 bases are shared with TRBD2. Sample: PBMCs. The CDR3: CASSSLAGTDTQYF. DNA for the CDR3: TGTGCCAGCAGCTCGCTAGCGGGCACAGATACGCAGTATTTT.